Each of the 8 T cell receptor beta chains below was sequenced from the same sample in a study of T-cell memory formation after mild COVID-19. TCRdb reprocessed the 5' RACE reads via MiXCR and lists one record per CDR3 protein. The repertoire has around 50,000 distinct CDR3 sequences, less than 15% of them found once; the top ten carry over 20%. Source material: PBMCs or a T cell subset sorted from them (not recorded which). The receptors stem from a man younger than 35 who had mild COVID-19 (a few samples of this study predate the infection). Cell type and time point are not known.

This clonotype appeared a few times. The chain combines TRBV20-1 with TRBJ1-1, with TRBD1 matching over 7 bases. J gave up 3 bases and V 0 bases, and 1 base lay outside the gene matches. The CDR3 totals 13 residues. Germline CDR1 and CDR2: DFQATT and SNEGSKA (reference sequence). The CDR3 loop reads CSAREQGDTEAFF. The DNA of the CDR3 is TGCAGTGCTAGAGAGCAGGGGGACACTGAAGCTTTCTTT.

This clonotype was seen a few times. The rearrangement joins TRBV12-3 or TRBV12-4 to TRBJ1-1; no definite D call. Deletions cut 0 bases from V and 3 bases from J, with 5 bases between. The CDR3 is made up of 13 amino acids. CDR3 in amino acids: CASSLATYTEAFF. For the CDR3, the DNA is TGTGCCAGCAGTTTAGCAACGTACACTGAAGCTTTCTTT.

This clonotype was seen only a few times. The chain joins TRBV29-1 to TRBJ1-5; no firm D call. The V end was cut by 4 bases, the J end by 7 bases, with 14 bases between. CDR1 is SQVTM and CDR2 is ANQGSEA in the germline V gene. The length of the CDR3 is 13 residues. The CDR3 sequence is CSVVLGSGQPQHF. The CDR3 DNA reads TGCAGCGTTGTCCTGGGATCGGGCCAGCCCCAGCATTTT.

In its sample, this clonotype was seen a few times. DNA for the CDR3: TGTGCCATCGCCTCCCCTACAGGGGCCCAAGAGACCCAGTACTTC. Its protein is CAIASPTGAQETQYF. The chain joins TRBV10-3 to TRBJ2-5, with 7 bases fitting TRBD1. The germline V gene has CDR1 ENHRY and CDR2 SYGVKD. CDR3 size: 15 residues. J lost 1 base, V lost 8 bases, and 10 bases had no gene match.

The V call is TRBV4-3, the J call TRBJ1-2, with D unclear. The V gene lost 5 bases and the J gene lost 5 bases, with 12 bases spanning the gap. Germline CDR1 is LGHNA and CDR2 is YSLEER. CDR3 length: 13 amino acids. The CDR3 is CASSSYEGYGYTF. CDR3 in DNA: TGCGCCAGCAGCTCGTACGAGGGTTATGGCTACACCTTC.

In its sample, this clonotype was seen many times. The chain recombines TRBV5-4 with TRBJ2-3; 12 bases match TRBD2. The junction had 6 bases not matched to a gene; V was cut back by 4 bases and J by 6 bases. Looked up from germline, CDR1 is SGHNT and CDR2 is YYREEE (reference sequence). The CDR3 runs to 15 residues. CDR3 sequence reads: CASSRRTSGEDTQYF. The CDR3 DNA is TGTGCCAGCAGCAGACGGACTAGCGGGGAGGATACGCAGTATTTT.

V usage is TRBV2 and J usage is TRBJ1-1; D might be TRBD1 (5 bases). This CDR3 has 14 amino acids. Germline assignment: CDR1 SNHLY and CDR2 FYNNEI. With 6 bases removed from V and 5 bases from J, the gap between germline ends came to 16 bases. The CDR3 sequence is CASRGKWGDTEAFF. As DNA, the CDR3 is TGTGCCAGCAGAGGCAAATGGGGGGATACTGAAGCTTTCTTT.

V usage is TRBV5-5 and J usage is TRBJ2-3, with D hard to call. The CDR3 consists of 15 residues. V gave up 3 bases and J gave up 4 bases, with 15 bases separating them. CDR1 SGHKS and CDR2 YYEKEE come from the germline V gene (reference sequence). Here the CDR3 reads CASSSLLRTADTQYF. The CDR3 coding sequence is TGTGCCAGCAGCTCCTTACTCCGAACGGCAGATACGCAGTATTTT. The whole variable domain, filled in from reference TRBV5-5 and TRBJ2-3, reads DAGVTQSPTHLIKTRGQQVTLRCSPISGHKSVSWYQQVLGQGPQFIFQYYEKEERGRGNFPDRFSARQFPNYSSELNVNALLLGDSALYLCASSSLLRTADTQYFGPGTRLTVL.